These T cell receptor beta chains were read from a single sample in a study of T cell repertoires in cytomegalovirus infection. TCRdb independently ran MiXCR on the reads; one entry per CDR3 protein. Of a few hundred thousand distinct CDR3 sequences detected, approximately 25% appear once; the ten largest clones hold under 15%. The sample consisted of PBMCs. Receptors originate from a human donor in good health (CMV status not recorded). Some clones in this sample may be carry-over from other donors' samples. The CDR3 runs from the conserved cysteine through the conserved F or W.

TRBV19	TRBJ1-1	CASSTISGTEAFF
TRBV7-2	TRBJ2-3	CASSLRLVSPDTQYF
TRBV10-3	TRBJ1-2	CAISENQAGTANYGYTF
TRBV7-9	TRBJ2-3	CASSRPSGSGDTQYF
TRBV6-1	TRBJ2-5	CASSSLAEGPGTQYF
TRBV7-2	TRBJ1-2	CASSGEWGANGYTF
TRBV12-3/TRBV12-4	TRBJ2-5	CASSLVGGPKETQYF
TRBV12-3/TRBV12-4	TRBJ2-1	CASRPSALNEQFF
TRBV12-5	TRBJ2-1	CASGLVLGLRGNEQFF
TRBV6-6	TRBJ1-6	CASRPGQPNSPLHF